This note documents a single T cell receptor (beta chain) sequence. The data originate from a study of T cell repertoires in cytomegalovirus infection. The ends lost 6 bases at V and 3 bases at J; junction bases unmatched: 4. The CDR3 is 14 amino acids. Germline CDR1 reads LGHNT; CDR2 reads FRNRAP. In TCRdb, the reads were re-called with MiXCR into one record per CDR3 protein. The sample has 150,000 to 200,000 distinct CDR3 sequences, around an eighth seen once. What was sequenced was PBMCs. The TCR comes from a human donor in good health (CMV status not recorded). Some clones in this sample may be carry-over from other donors' samples. The chain is built from TRBV12-5 and TRBJ1-4; the match to TRBD1 covers 7 bases. CDR3 nucleotide sequence: TGTGCTAGTGGAACAGGGGAAGCTAATGAAAAACTGTTTTTT. Protein sequence: CASGTGEANEKLFF. Combining the CDR3 with reference TRBV12-5 and TRBJ1-4 gives the whole variable domain DARVTQTPRHKVTEMGQEVTMRCQPILGHNTVFWYRQTMMQGLELLAYFRNRAPLDDSGMPKDRFSAEMPDATLATLKIQPSEPRDSAVYFCASGTGEANEKLFFGSGTQLSVL.